This T cell receptor beta chain was found in a study of blood T cells in healthy people across ages. Findings of the study overall: Strongly correlated with naive T cell percentage was TCR beta diversity.

In its sample, this clonotype was seen many times. The antigen is unknown. The junction does not match germline at one end; this may be a read error. The CDR3 totals 13 residues. Germline V lookup: CDR1 SGHRS, CDR2 YFSETQ. For the second PCR, which ran for about 7 to 11 cycles, a sample-barcoded 5' primer and a J-beta primer mix were used. A single record per CDR3 protein comes from TCRdb applying MiXCR to the 5' RACE reads. The sample holds 1,500,000 or so distinct CDR3 sequences, approximately 39% seen once. The V call is TRBV5-1, the J call TRBJ1-5; D call uncertain. This receptor was identified in a woman under 30 in good health. The sample consisted of blood. The CDR3 coding sequence is TGTGCCAGCAGCCGGGATAGCAATCAGCCCCAGCATTTT. This codes for CASSRDSNQPQHF.